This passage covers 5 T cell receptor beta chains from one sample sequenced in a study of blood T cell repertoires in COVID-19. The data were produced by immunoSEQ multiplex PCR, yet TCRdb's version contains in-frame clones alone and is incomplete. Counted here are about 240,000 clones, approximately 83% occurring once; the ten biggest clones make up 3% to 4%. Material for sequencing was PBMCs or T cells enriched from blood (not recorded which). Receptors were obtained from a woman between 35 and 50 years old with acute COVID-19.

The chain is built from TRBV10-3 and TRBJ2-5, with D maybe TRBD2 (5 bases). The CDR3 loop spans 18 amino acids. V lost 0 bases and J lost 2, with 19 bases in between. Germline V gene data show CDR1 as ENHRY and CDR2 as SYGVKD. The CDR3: CAISESEAASSQQETQYF. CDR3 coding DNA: TGTGCCATCAGTGAGTCCGAAGCGGCTAGCAGTCAACAAGAGACCCAGTACTTC.

CDR3 loop: CASSYSPRGLYGYTF. The CDR3 DNA reads as TGTGCCAGCAGTTACTCGCCCAGGGGGCTATATGGCTACACCTTC. The J gene is TRBJ1-2, the V gene TRBV6-5, with 8 bases identical to TRBD1. V gave up 0 bases and J gave up 5 bases; unmatched junction bases: 5. Germline V gene lookup returns CDR1 MNHEY and CDR2 SVGAGI. This CDR3 is 15 amino acids long.

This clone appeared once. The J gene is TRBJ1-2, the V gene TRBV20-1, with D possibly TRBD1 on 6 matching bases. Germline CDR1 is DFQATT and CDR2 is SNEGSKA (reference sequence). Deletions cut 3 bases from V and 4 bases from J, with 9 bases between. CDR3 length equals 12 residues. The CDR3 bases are TGCAGTGCTAGTTTGGGGGCCTATGGCTACACCTTC. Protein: CSASLGAYGYTF.

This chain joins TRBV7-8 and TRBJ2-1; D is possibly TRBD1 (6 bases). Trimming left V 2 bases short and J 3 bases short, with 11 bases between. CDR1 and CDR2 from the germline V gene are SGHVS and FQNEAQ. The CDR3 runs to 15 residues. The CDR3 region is CASSLTQGSYNEQFF. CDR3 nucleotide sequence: TGTGCCAGCAGCTTAACACAGGGTAGCTACAATGAGCAGTTCTTC.

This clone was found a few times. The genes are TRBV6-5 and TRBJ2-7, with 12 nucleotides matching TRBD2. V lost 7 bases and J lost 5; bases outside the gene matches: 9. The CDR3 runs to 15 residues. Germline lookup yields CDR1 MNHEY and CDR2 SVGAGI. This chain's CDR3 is CASTSSTSGSDEQYF. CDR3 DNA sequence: TGTGCCAGCACTTCATCGACTAGCGGGAGCGACGAGCAGTACTTC.